This T cell receptor beta chain stems from a study of T cell clonality in common variable immunodeficiency. The study's findings and limits: TCRbeta clonality was increased in CVID versus healthy controls. CVID subjects shared fewer TCRbeta clones than healthy controls did.

Generated by immunoSEQ multiplex PCR, the TCRdb table keeps only in-frame clones and is missing some. This sample carries tens of thousands of clones, none of them present only once. This clone has at least ten counts. Its antigen is unknown. The sequence runs out 3 residues before the end of the CDR3; the remainder is reconstructed from the germline J gene. The CDR3 contains 15 residues. The germline V and J ends were trimmed by 5 bases and 0 bases, with 11 bases remaining between them. Germline CDR1 SGHVS, CDR2 FNYEAQ. The specimen was peripheral blood mononuclear cells. This receptor was obtained from a person aged 18 to 75 in good health. The V and J genes are TRBV7-6 and TRBJ2-1; no clear D gene. Partial CDR3 DNA: TGTGCCAGCAGCCCCATTCGAGGCTCCTACAATGAG. It is translated as CASSPIRGSYNE. The complete CDR3 sequence is CASSPIRGSYNEQFF.